Below, 22 T cell receptor beta chains from the same sample are listed, as sequenced in a study of cytomegalovirus exposure and HLA in healthy donors. The PCR made use of 60 Vbeta and 13 Jbeta primers. The table came from immunoSEQ multiplex PCR; TCRdb's copy has only in-frame clones and leaves some out. Of some 180,000 clones listed, 70% to 75% were seen once; the top ten hold 2.5% to 3.5%. Sequences were obtained from PBMCs. These receptors all come from a male donor in good health and CMV-seronegative.

The V gene is TRBV7-9, the J gene TRBJ2-6; no firm D call. Trimming pared 2 bases from V and 3 bases from J, leaving 8 bases between. The CDR3 extends over 15 amino acids. Germline lookup yields CDR1 SEHNR and CDR2 FQNEAQ (reference sequence). This CDR3 is CASSLNAGGANVLTF. CDR3 coding DNA: TGTGCCAGCAGCTTAAACGCCGGTGGGGCCAACGTCCTGACTTTC.

V and J are TRBV30 and TRBJ2-5; the match to TRBD2 covers 7 bases. The DNA end favors TRBJ2-7, so the J call may be wrong. This CDR3 region has 15 residues. The germline gives CDR1 GTSNPN, CDR2 SVGIG (reference sequence). The CDR3 loop reads CAWVNRRGSSYEQYF. DNA for the CDR3: TGTGCCTGGGTTAATAGGCGGGGGAGCTCCTACGAGCAGTACTTC.

This clone was found once. The chain recombines TRBV9 with TRBJ2-1; the D is unclear. This CDR3 comprises 13 residues. Trimming stripped 3 bases from V and 0 bases from J, with 4 bases between. Germline CDR1 SGDLS, CDR2 YYNGEE. The CDR3 region has the DNA TGTGCCAGCAGCGCGAGCTCCTACAATGAGCAGTTCTTC. Translating gives CASSASSYNEQFF.

The J gene is TRBJ2-1, the V gene TRBV28, with 9 bases lining up with TRBD2. Germline assignment: CDR1 MDHEN and CDR2 SYDVKM. This CDR3 is built from 15 residues. Trimming cost V 2 bases and J 7 bases; bases outside gene matches: 6. DNA of the CDR3: TGTGCCAGCAGTTTACGGCGGGAGGGCGGGAATGAGCAGTTCTTC. This gives the protein CASSLRREGGNEQFF.

The chain joins TRBV15 to TRBJ2-7; a weak D match, TRBD1 (5 bases). This CDR3 is built from 13 residues. CDR1 is LNHNV, CDR2 YYDKDF, per germline (reference sequence). V lost 5 bases and J 0 bases, leaving 8 bases between the germline ends. DNA of the CDR3: TGTGCCACCAGCTGGGGCCGCTCCTACGAGCAGTACTTC. Its protein product is CATSWGRSYEQYF.

This clone is a singleton in its sample. This sequence joins TRBV28 and TRBJ2-1; 7 bases are shared with TRBD2. This CDR3 is 14 amino acids long. Trimming removed 5 bases from V and 7 bases from J; junction bases left unmatched: 8. Germline CDR1 is MDHEN and CDR2 is SYDVKM. The CDR3 sequence is CASSLRTRKNEQFF. The DNA for the CDR3 is TGTGCCAGCAGTCTTCGGACTAGAAAGAATGAGCAGTTCTTC. Complete variable domain (other parts from reference TRBV28 and TRBJ2-1): DVKVTQSSRYLVKRTGEKVFLECVQDMDHENMFWYRQDPGLGLRLIYFSYDVKMKEKGDIPEGYSVSREKKERFSLILESASTNQTSMYLCASSLRTRKNEQFFGPGTRLTVL.

The rearrangement uses TRBV6-5 and TRBJ1-2, with TRBD1 as a possible D gene (6 bases). The germline V and J ends were trimmed by 2 bases and 3 bases, with 10 bases remaining between them. The germline gives CDR1 MNHEY, CDR2 SVGAGI. The CDR3 consists of 14 residues. In DNA form, the CDR3 reads TGTGCCAGCAGTTACGGGGGGGCGGACTATGGCTACACCTTC. This encodes CASSYGGADYGYTF.

The rearrangement links TRBV28 to TRBJ1-1; 9 nucleotides match TRBD1. The CDR3 has 15 residues. The germline V gene has CDR1 MDHEN and CDR2 SYDVKM. V trimming: 5 bases; J trimming: 5 bases; junction bases outside the gene matches: 9. The CDR3 DNA follows: TGTGCCAGCAGTACAATACAGGGGGCGCAAACTGAAGCTTTCTTT. This translates into CASSTIQGAQTEAFF.

The chain employs TRBV7-9 and TRBJ2-3; 14 bases are a match to TRBD2. V dropped 5 bases and J dropped 10; count of bases not matched to a gene: 11. There are 16 residues in the CDR3. Germline V gives CDR1 SEHNR, CDR2 FQNEAQ (reference sequence). For the CDR3, the DNA is TGTGCCAGCAGCCCCGGGACTAGCGGGGGCATCAAGGCGCAGTATTTT. This translates into CASSPGTSGGIKAQYF.

This chain uses TRBV6-1 with TRBJ2-7; 13 nucleotides agree with TRBD2. The CDR3 extends over 15 amino acids. V trimming: 5 bases; J trimming: 5 bases; junction bases outside the gene matches: 6. Germline CDR1 and CDR2: MNHNS and SASEGT. The CDR3 DNA reads as TGTGCCAGCAGTACCGGGACTAGCGGGAAGCACGAGCAGTACTTC. Translation: CASSTGTSGKHEQYF.

The rearrangement joins TRBV28 to TRBJ2-1; 7 positions agree with TRBD1. Germline CDR1 reads MDHEN; CDR2 reads SYDVKM. The V and J ends lost 5 bases and 4 bases, in that order; junction bases with no gene match: 5. The CDR3 is made up of 14 amino acids. This CDR3 is CASSPRDSYNEQFF. The CDR3 DNA is TGTGCCAGCAGTCCACGGGACAGTTACAATGAGCAGTTCTTC.

The chain couples TRBV10-3 to TRBJ2-7; D is possibly TRBD2 (5 bases). The V end was cut by 4 bases, the J end by 0 bases, with 10 bases between. CDR1 is ENHRY, CDR2 SYGVKD, per germline. The CDR3 extends over 14 amino acids. The CDR3 sequence: CAISVPGSSYEQYF. CDR3 DNA: TGTGCCATCAGTGTTCCGGGGAGCTCCTACGAGCAGTACTTC.

In this sample, this clone turned up once. J is TRBJ2-1 and V is TRBV28; 7 bases map to TRBD1. CDR3 length: 15 amino acids. V shed 5 bases, J shed 3 bases, and the junction held 7 bases outside the gene matches. The germline V gene encodes CDR1 MDHEN and CDR2 SYDVKM. The CDR3 is CASSPGQDFYNEQFF. The CDR3 DNA reads TGTGCCAGCAGTCCCGGACAGGATTTCTACAATGAGCAGTTCTTC. The full variable domain, its missing parts supplied by reference TRBV28 and TRBJ2-1, is DVKVTQSSRYLVKRTGEKVFLECVQDMDHENMFWYRQDPGLGLRLIYFSYDVKMKEKGDIPEGYSVSREKKERFSLILESASTNQTSMYLCASSPGQDFYNEQFFGPGTRLTVL.

This clone turned up a few times. The rearrangement uses TRBV6-5 and TRBJ2-3, with D unresolved. CDR3 length: 13 residues. V was clipped by 2 bases and J by 1 base, with 4 bases between them. The germline gives CDR1 MNHEY, CDR2 SVGAGI. Written as DNA, the CDR3 is TGTGCCAGCAGTTACGGAGGCACAGATACGCAGTATTTT. Its translation: CASSYGGTDTQYF.

The genes are TRBV28 and TRBJ1-5, with 7 bases lining up with TRBD1. The germline gives CDR1 MDHEN, CDR2 SYDVKM. The V segment lost 6 bases and the J segment 4 bases; nucleotides outside the gene matches: 9. This CDR3 region has 15 residues. The CDR3 spells CASRSISQGNQPQHF. The CDR3, as DNA: TGTGCCAGCAGGTCCATTTCACAGGGGAATCAGCCCCAGCATTTT.

V is TRBV30 and J is TRBJ2-5; possible D gene TRBD1, 8 bases. The CDR3 runs 14 residues. Germline assignment: CDR1 GTSNPN and CDR2 SVGIG (reference sequence). V was clipped by 8 bases and J by 2 bases, with 18 bases between them. The CDR3: CAGGGQDVQETQYF. In DNA, the CDR3 is TGTGCCGGGGGGGGACAGGACGTGCAAGAGACCCAGTACTTC.

The count of this clone is one. The rearrangement joins TRBV30 to TRBJ1-4, with 9 bases that match TRBD1. The CDR3 has 13 residues. Germline lookup yields CDR1 GTSNPN and CDR2 SVGIG (reference sequence). Trimming removed 7 bases from V and 4 bases from J; junction bases left unmatched: 4. The CDR3 loop reads CALVGQGNEKLFF. The CDR3 DNA follows: TGTGCCTTAGTGGGACAGGGTAATGAAAAACTGTTTTTT.

This clone was observed a few times. The rearrangement joins TRBV5-1 to TRBJ2-3; D possibly corresponds to TRBD1 (5 bases). V was shortened by 0 bases and J by 1 base, with 9 bases between the two germline ends. The CDR3 contains 15 residues. Germline loops: CDR1 SGHRS, CDR2 YFSETQ. CDR3 DNA: TGCGCCAGCAGCTTGGCCTCAGGGCGCACAGATACGCAGTATTTT. This codes for CASSLASGRTDTQYF.

This clone was seen a handful of times. The genes are TRBV7-8 and TRBJ1-5; D is perhaps TRBD1 (6 bases). V gave up 5 bases and J gave up 3 bases, with 11 bases separating them. The CDR3 runs to 14 residues. CDR1 and CDR2 from the germline V gene are SGHVS and FQNEAQ. CDR3 amino acids: CASSPTGNNQPQHF. CDR3 DNA: TGTGCCAGCAGCCCTACAGGGAACAATCAGCCCCAGCATTTT.

This sequence joins TRBV6-5 and TRBJ2-1; D is possibly TRBD2 (6 bases). V was clipped by 2 bases and J by 0 bases, with 8 bases between them. This CDR3 has 15 residues. Germline V gene sequence: CDR1 MNHEY, CDR2 SVGAGI. This chain's CDR3 is CASSYEEGSYNEQFF. Here the CDR3 DNA reads TGTGCCAGCAGTTACGAGGAGGGCTCCTACAATGAGCAGTTCTTC.

The V gene is TRBV13, the J gene TRBJ2-7; D is unresolved. V shed 6 bases and J shed 2 bases, with 8 bases lying between them. Germline V gene data show CDR1 as PRHDT and CDR2 as FYEKMQ (reference sequence). This CDR3 region has 12 residues. The CDR3 region is CASSIIAYEQYF. CDR3 DNA: TGTGCCAGCAGTATTATCGCCTACGAGCAGTACTTC.

The J gene is TRBJ2-3, the V gene TRBV5-1; possible D gene TRBD2, 5 bases. The CDR3 is made up of 13 amino acids. Germline V gives CDR1 SGHRS, CDR2 YFSETQ. V dropped 4 bases and J dropped 5 bases, with 11 bases sitting between them. CDR3 sequence: CASSLGSQDTQYF. DNA of the CDR3: TGCGCCAGCAGCCTAGGGAGTCAAGATACGCAGTATTTT.